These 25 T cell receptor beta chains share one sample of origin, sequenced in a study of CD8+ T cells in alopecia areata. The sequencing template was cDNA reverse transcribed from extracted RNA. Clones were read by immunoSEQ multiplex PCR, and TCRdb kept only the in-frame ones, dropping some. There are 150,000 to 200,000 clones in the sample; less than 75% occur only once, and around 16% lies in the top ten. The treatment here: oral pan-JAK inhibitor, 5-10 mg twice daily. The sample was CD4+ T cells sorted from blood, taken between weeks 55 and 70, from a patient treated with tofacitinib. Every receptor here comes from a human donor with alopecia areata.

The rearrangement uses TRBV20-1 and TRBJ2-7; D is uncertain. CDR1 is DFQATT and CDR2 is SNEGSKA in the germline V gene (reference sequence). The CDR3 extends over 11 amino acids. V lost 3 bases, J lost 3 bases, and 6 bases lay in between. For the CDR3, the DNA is TGCAGTGCTAGCCCTCTCTACGAGCAGTACTTC. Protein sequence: CSASPLYEQYF.

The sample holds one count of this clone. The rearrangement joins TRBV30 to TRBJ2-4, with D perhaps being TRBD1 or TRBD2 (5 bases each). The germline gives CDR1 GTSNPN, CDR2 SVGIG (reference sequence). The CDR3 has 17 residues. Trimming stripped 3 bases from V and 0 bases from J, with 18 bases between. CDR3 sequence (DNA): TGTGCCTGGAGCCCCGGGGCCGGACCCCTAGCCAAAAACATTCAGTACTTC. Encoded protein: CAWSPGAGPLAKNIQYF. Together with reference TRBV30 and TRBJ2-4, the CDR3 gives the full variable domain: SQTIHQWPATLVQPVGSPLSLECTVEGTSNPNLYWYRQAAGRGLQLLFYSVGIGQISSEVPQNLSASRPQDRQFILSSKKLLLSDSGFYLCAWSPGAGPLAKNIQYFGAGTRLSVL.

The CDR3 nucleotides are TGTGCCAGCAGCTCGAACCTATATGGCTACACCTTC. Translation: CASSSNLYGYTF. This rearrangement joins TRBV7-9 to TRBJ1-2; D is unclear. V lost 4 bases, J lost 5 bases, and 8 bases lay in between. The CDR3 has 12 residues. Germline assignment: CDR1 SEHNR and CDR2 FQNEAQ (reference sequence).

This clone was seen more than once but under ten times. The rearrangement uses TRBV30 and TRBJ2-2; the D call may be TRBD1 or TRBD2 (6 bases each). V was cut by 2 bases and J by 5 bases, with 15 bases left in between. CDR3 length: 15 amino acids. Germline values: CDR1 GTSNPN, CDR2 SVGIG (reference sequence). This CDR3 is CAWSSPGARTGELFF. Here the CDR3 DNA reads TGTGCCTGGAGTTCGCCGGGGGCGAGGACCGGGGAGCTGTTTTTT. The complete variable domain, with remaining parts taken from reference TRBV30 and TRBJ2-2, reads SQTIHQWPATLVQPVGSPLSLECTVEGTSNPNLYWYRQAAGRGLQLLFYSVGIGQISSEVPQNLSASRPQDRQFILSSKKLLLSDSGFYLCAWSSPGARTGELFFGEGSRLTVL.

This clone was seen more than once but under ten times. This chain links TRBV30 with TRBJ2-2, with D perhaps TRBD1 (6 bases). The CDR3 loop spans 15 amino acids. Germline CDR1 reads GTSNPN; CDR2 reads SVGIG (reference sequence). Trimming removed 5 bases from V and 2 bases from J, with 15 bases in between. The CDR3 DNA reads TGTGCCTGGGGACAGTTGGGGCAAAACACCGGGGAGCTGTTTTTT. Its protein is CAWGQLGQNTGELFF.

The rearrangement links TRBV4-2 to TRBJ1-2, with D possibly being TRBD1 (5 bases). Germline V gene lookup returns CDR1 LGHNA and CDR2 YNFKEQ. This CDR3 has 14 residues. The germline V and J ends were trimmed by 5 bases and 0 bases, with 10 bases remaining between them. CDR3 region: CASSGTEANYGYTF. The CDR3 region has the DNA TGTGCCAGCAGCGGGACGGAGGCTAACTATGGCTACACCTTC.

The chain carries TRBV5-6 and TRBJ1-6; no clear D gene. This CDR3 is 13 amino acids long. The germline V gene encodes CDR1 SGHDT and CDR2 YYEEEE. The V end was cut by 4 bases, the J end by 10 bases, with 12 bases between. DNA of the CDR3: TGTGCCAGCAGCCTACTAGAAGACTCACCCCTCCACTTT. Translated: CASSLLEDSPLHF.

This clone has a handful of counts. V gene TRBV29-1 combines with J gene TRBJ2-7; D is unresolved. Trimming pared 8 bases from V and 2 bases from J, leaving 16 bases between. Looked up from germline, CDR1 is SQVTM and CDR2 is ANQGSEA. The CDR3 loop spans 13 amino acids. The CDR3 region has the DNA TGCAGCTTCCTAACCATGTCCCCCTACGAGCAGTACTTC. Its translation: CSFLTMSPYEQYF.

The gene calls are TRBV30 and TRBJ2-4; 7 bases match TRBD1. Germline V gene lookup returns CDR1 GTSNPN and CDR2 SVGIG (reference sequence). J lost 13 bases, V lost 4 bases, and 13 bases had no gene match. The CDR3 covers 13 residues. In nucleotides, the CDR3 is TGTGCCTGGAACCGGGACAGCAACCTCCCCCAGTACTTC. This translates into CAWNRDSNLPQYF.

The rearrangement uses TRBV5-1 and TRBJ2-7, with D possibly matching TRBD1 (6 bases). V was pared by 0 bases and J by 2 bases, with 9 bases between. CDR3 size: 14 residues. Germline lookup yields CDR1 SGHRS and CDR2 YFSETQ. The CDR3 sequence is CASSLGQVAYEQYF. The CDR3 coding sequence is TGCGCCAGCAGCTTGGGACAGGTCGCCTACGAGCAGTACTTC.

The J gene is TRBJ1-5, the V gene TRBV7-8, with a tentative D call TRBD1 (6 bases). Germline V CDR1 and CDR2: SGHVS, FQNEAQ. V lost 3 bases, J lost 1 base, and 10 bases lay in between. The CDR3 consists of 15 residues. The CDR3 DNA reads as TGTGCCAGCAGCTTGGTAGGGGGGAGCAATCAGCCCCAGCATTTT. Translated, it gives CASSLVGGSNQPQHF.

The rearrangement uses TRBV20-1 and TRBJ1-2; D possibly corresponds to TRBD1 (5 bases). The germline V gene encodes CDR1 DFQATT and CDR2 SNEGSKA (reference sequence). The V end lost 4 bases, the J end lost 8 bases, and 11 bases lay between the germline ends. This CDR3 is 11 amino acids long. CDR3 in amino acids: CSATRQKGYTF. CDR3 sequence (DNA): TGCAGTGCTACTCGACAGAAGGGCTACACCTTC.

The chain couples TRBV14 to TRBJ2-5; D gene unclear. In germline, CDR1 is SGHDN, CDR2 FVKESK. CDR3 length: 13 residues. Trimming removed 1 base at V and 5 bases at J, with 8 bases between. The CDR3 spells CASSQGTGETQYF. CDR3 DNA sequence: TGTGCCAGCAGCCAAGGGACCGGGGAGACCCAGTACTTC.

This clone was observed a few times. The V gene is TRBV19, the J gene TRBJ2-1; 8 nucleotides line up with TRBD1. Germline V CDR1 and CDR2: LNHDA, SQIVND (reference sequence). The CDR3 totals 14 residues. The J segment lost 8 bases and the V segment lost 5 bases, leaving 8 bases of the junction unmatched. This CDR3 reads CASSPRTGIDEQFF. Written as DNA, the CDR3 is TGTGCCAGTAGTCCAAGGACAGGGATCGATGAGCAGTTCTTC.

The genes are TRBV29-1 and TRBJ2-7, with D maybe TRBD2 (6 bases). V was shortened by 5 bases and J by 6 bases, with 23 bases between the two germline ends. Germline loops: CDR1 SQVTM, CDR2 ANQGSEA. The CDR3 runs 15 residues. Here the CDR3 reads CSVQTRFQPVGEQYF. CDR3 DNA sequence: TGCAGCGTTCAGACTAGGTTCCAACCCGTTGGCGAGCAGTACTTC.

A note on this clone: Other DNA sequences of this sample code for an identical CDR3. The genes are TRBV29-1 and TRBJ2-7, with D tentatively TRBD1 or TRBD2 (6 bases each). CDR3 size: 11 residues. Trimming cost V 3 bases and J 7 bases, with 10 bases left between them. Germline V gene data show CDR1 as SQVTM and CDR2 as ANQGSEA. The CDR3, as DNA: TGCAGCGTTGATGGAGGGGGAGAGCAGTACTTC. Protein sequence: CSVDGGGEQYF.

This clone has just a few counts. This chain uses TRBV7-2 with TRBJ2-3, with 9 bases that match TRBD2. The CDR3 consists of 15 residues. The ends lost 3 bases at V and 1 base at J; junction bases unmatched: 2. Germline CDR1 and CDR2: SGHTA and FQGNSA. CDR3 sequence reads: CASSFWTSGTDTQYF. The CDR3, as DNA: TGTGCCAGCAGCTTTTGGACTAGCGGCACAGATACGCAGTATTTT.

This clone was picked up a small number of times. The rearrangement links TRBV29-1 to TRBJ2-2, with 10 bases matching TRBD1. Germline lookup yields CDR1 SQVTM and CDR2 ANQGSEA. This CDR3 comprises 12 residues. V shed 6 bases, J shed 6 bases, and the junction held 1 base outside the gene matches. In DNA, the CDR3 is TGCAGCGTGGGACAGGGGCCCGGGGAGCTGTTTTTT. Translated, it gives CSVGQGPGELFF.

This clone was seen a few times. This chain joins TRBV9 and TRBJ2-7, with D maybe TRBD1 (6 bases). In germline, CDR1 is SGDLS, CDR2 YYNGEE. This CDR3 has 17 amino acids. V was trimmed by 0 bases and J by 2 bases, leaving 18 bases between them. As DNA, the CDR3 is TGTGCCAGCAGCGTAGCTCTAGGACAGTATAGTCCCTACGAGCAGTACTTC. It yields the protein CASSVALGQYSPYEQYF. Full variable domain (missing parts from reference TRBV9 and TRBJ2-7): DSGVTQTPKHLITATGQRVTLRCSPRSGDLSVYWYQQSLDQGLQFLIQYYNGEERAKGNILERFSAQQFPDLHSELNLSSLELGDSALYFCASSVALGQYSPYEQYFGPGTRLTVT.

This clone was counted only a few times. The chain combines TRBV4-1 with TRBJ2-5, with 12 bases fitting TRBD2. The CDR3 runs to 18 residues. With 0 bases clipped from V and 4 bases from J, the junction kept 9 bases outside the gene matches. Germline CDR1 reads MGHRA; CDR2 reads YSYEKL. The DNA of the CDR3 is TGCGCCAGCAGCCAAGACAGGCGGCTAGCGGGGGGGAGAGAGACCCAGTACTTC. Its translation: CASSQDRRLAGGRETQYF.

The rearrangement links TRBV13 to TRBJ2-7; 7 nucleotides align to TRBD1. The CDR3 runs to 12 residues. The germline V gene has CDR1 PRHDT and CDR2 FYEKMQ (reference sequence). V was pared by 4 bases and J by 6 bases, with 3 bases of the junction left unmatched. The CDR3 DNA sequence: TGTGCCAGCAGCTCCTACAGGGGCGAGCAGTACTTC. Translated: CASSSYRGEQYF.

Written as DNA, the CDR3 is TGTGCCACCAGCAGCCCGGGACTGACTAATGAAAAACTGTTTTTT. Encoded protein: CATSSPGLTNEKLFF. This chain uses TRBV15 with TRBJ1-4, with D perhaps TRBD1 (5 bases). This CDR3 spans 15 amino acids. V was trimmed by 3 bases and J by 2 bases, leaving 10 bases between them. Germline V lookup: CDR1 LNHNV, CDR2 YYDKDF (reference sequence).

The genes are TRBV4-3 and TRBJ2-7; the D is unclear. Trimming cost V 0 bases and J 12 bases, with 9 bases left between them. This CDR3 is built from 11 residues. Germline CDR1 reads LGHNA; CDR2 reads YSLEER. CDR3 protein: CASSQDLGLYF. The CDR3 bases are TGCGCCAGCAGCCAAGATTTGGGTCTGTACTTC.

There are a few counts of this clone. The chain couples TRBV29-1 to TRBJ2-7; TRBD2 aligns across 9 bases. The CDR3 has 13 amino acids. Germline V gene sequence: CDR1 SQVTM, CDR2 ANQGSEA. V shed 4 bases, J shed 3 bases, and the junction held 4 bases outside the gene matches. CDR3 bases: TGCAGCGTTGTCCGCGGGGGGGACTACGAGCAGTACTTC. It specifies CSVVRGGDYEQYF.

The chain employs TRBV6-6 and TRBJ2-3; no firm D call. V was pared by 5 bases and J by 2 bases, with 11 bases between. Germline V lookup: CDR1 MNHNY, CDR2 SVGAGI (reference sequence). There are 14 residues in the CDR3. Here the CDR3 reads CASSLRRFTDTQYF. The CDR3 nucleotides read TGTGCCAGCAGTCTCCGTAGATTCACAGATACGCAGTATTTT.